What follows are 3 T cell receptor beta chains derived from one specimen sequenced in a study of CD8+ T cells in alopecia areata. In each case, RNA was isolated and then reverse transcribed into cDNA as the sequencing template. Sequenced by immunoSEQ multiplex PCR; TCRdb stores in-frame clones only, minus some. The sample lists approximately 200,000 clones; 43% were seen once. Treatment defined: oral pan-JAK inhibitor, 5-10 mg twice daily. Sample: CD4+ T cells sorted from blood, taken at approximately week 37, from a patient treated with tofacitinib. The receptors were gathered from a human donor with alopecia areata.

V gene TRBV30 combines with J gene TRBJ1-5; 7 bases are a match to TRBD1. Per germline, CDR1 GTSNPN and CDR2 SVGIG (reference sequence). With V trimmed by 1 base and J by 7 bases, 10 bases remained unmatched. The CDR3 contains 15 residues. The CDR3 DNA follows: TGTGCCTGGAGTGGAACAGGGGTAGTCGGCCAGCCCCAGCATTTT. The encoded protein is CAWSGTGVVGQPQHF.

The V call is TRBV5-1, the J call TRBJ2-2; possible D gene TRBD2, 6 bases. Germline-derived CDR1 and CDR2 are SGHRS and YFSETQ. The CDR3 has 15 amino acids. The germline V and J ends were trimmed by 6 bases and 3 bases, with 15 bases remaining between them. The CDR3 is CASKVLARDTGELFF. The DNA of the CDR3 is TGCGCCAGCAAGGTGCTAGCGAGGGACACCGGGGAGCTGTTTTTT. Together with reference TRBV5-1 and TRBJ2-2, the CDR3 gives the full variable domain: KAGVTQTPRYLIKTRGQQVTLSCSPISGHRSVSWYQQTPGQGLQFLFEYFSETQRNKGNFPGRFSGRQFSNSRSEMNVSTLELGDSALYLCASKVLARDTGELFFGEGSRLTVL.

This rearrangement joins TRBV7-2 to TRBJ2-5, with D perhaps given as TRBD1 or TRBD2 (6 bases each). Looked up from germline, CDR1 is SGHTA and CDR2 is FQGNSA. Trimming pared 7 bases from V and 5 bases from J, leaving 20 bases between. The CDR3 contains 15 residues. CDR3 sequence (DNA): TGTGCCAGCAACCCTCCGGGGGCGAGGTGGGAGACCCAGTACTTC. It yields the protein CASNPPGARWETQYF.